The T cell receptor (beta chain) described here comes from a study of low-dose radiotherapy and immunotherapy resistance in tumors (dated by TCRdb to between 2021 and 2022). As for the study more broadly: In Cohort 1, each fraction delivered 0.5 Gy every 2 weeks, and the prescribed total PTV dose was 6.5 Gy. For Cohort 2, the dose was 1 Gy per fraction given every two weeks, adding up to 13 Gy in total across 26 weeks. Nivolumab and ipilimumab were both given intravenously, with nivolumab at a 240 mg flat dose every two weeks and ipilimumab at 1 mg/kg every six weeks. Cyclophosphamide 200 mg/m2 was given intravenously every two weeks, one day before each radiation and immunotherapy administration. Aspirin 300 mg was taken orally once daily by patients for four cycles, starting on cycle 1 day 1. No randomization into treatment groups was done for the people taking part in the trial. The translational analysis covered eight patients: three from the first dose cohort and the first five from the second dose cohort.

In this sample, this clonotype turned up many times. Its target antigen remains unknown. Nothing much larger sits one base from this clone, and base qualities are not available. From V the trimming removes 0 bases and from J it removes 10 bases, while the gene matches leave 12 bases of the junction unaccounted for. The cysteine opens and the phenylalanine closes a CDR3 of 17 amino acids. The only DNA kept is the CDR3, 51 bases in frame from the first base. CDR1 MNHEY and CDR2 SVGEGT are derived from the germline V gene. This specimen's time point label, per the study, means: before trial treatment. The donors took part in RACIN, a single-arm, phase I, dose-escalation trial that combined nivolumab, ipilimumab, aspirin, low-dose cyclophosphamide and low-dose radiotherapy. To be eligible, a patient needed to have an advanced solid tumor that was TIL-negative. Sequencing instrument: Illumina HiSeq 2500. First-strand cDNA was synthesized using Superscript III and a set of TRAV- and TRBV-specific primers, so that both TCRalpha and TCRbeta chains were covered. TCRs were amplified with Phusion for approximately 19 PCR cycles using a constant-region primer together with the adapter attached to the V primers. The MessageAmp II aRNA Amplification Kit was used to amplify the isolated mRNA, with in vitro transcription run for around 15 hours at 37 degrees C. mRNA for TCR sequencing was isolated with the Dynabeads mRNA DIRECT Purification Kit. A second roughly 25-cycle Phusion PCR added indexed Illumina adapters, and products were purified with AMPure XP beads. The authors' pipeline ran thus. Using custom Perl scripts, TCR sequences encoding the same protein were pooled, out-of-frame sequences were removed, and the abundance of each clonotype was computed. The analysis excluded TCR sequences that were supported by just one read. Repertoire metrics included Shannon entropy, Gini index, clonality, richness, and frequency of TCRs shared between repertoires. TCRdb's own reprocessing of the public reads used fastp at Q25 and MiXCR and kept productive beta chains. Entries that share a CDR3 protein sequence are merged under the most common genes and DNA. TCRdb's processing, not the study's, gives the V and J calls here. This sample lists over 55,000 distinct CDR3 sequences; roughly 30% were detected once. The ten largest clones capture over 8.5% of the sample.

The sequencing used PBMCs, collected before treatment. In this chain, TRBV6-2 or TRBV6-3 is recombined with TRBJ1-6, with 7 bases aligning to TRBD1. The clonotype originates from a female donor with ovarian cancer. The sequenced DNA is TGTGCCAGCAGTTACTCGAGGCGGGGGACAGCAAGGTCACCCCTCCACTTT. Its coded protein is CASSYSRRGTARSPLHF.